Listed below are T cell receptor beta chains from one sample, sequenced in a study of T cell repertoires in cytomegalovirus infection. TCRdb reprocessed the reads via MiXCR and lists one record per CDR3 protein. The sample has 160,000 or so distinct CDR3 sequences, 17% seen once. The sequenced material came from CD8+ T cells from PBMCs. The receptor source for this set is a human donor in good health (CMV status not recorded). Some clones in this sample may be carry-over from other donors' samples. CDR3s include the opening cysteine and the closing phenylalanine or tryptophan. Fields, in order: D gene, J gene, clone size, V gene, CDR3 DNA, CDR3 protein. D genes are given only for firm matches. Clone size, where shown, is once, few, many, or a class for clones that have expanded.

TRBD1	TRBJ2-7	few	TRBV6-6	TGTGCCAGCACCGACAGGGGGGGAACCAGCTCCTACGAGCAGTACTTC	CASTDRGGTSSYEQYF
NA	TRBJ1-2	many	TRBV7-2	TGTGCCAGCAGCTTAGTCGGCAACAACAACTATGGCTACACCTTC	CASSLVGNNNYGYTF
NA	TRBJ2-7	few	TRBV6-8	TGTGCCAGCAGTTATAACGAGTGGAGGGACGAGCAGTACTTC	CASSYNEWRDEQYF
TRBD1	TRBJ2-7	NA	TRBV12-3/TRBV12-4	TGTGCCAGCAGTCGGGACAGCTATTACGAGCAGTACTTC	CASSRDSYYEQYF
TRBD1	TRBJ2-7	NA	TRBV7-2	TGTGCCAGCAGCTTGACAGGGGGGTCCTACGAGCAGTACTTC	CASSLTGGSYEQYF
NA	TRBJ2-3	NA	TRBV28	TGTGCCAGCAGTTTCTTGGCTGACCCAGATACGCAGTATTTT	CASSFLADPDTQYF
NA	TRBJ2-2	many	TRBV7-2	TGTGCCAGCAGCTTAGGCCCTACCGGGGAGCTGTTTTTT	CASSLGPTGELFF
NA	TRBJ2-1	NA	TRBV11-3	TGTGCCAGCAGCTATGCCGGTGGGAGGAATGAGCAGTTCTTC	CASSYAGGRNEQFF
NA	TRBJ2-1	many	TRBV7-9	TGTGCCAGCAGCTGGTGGGAAAAGGGCAATGAGCAGTTCTTC	CASSWWEKGNEQFF
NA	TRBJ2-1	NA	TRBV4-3	TGCGCCAGCAGCCAAGAGAGCCTTCCTGCCGCCTACAATGAGCAGTTCTTC	CASSQESLPAAYNEQFF
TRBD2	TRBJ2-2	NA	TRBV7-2	TGTGCCAGCAGCTTTTTCAAGCGGGAGGACCTCTTCACCGGGGAGCTGTTTTTT	CASSFFKREDLFTGELFF